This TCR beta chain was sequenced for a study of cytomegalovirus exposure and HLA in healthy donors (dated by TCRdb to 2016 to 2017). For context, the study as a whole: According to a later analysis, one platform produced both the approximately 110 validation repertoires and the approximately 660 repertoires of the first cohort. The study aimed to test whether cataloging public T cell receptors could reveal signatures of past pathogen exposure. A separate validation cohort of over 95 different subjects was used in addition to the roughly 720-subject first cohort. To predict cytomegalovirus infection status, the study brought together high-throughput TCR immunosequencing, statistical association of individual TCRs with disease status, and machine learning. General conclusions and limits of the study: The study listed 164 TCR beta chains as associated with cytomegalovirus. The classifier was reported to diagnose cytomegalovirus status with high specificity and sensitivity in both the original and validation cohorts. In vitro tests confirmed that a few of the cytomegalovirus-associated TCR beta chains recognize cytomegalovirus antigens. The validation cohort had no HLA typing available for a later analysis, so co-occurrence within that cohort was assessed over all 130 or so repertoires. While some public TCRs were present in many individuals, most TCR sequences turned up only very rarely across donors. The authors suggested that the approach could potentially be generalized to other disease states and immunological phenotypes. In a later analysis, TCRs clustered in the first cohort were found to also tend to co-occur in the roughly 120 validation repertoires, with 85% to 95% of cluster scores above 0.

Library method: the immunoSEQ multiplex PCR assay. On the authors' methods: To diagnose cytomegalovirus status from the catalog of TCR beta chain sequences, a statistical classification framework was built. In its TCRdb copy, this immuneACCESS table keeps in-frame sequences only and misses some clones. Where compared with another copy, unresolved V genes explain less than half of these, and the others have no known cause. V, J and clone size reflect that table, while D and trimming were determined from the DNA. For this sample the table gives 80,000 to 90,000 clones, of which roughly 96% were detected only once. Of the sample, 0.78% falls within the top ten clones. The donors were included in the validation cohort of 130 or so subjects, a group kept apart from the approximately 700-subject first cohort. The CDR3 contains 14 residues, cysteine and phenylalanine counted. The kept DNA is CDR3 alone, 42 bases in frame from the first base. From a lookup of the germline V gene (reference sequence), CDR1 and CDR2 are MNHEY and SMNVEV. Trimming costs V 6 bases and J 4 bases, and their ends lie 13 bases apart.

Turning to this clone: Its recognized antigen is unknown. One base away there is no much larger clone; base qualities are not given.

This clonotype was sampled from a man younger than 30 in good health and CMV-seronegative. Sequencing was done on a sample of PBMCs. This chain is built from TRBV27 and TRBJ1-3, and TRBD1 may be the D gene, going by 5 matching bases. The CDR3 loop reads CASRRVGGGNTIYF. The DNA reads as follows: TGTGCCAGCAGGAGGGTGGGGGGAGGAAACACCATATATTTT.